The 5 T cell receptor beta chains given below trace back to one sample, sequenced in a study of blood T cell repertoires in COVID-19. The table came from immunoSEQ multiplex PCR; TCRdb's copy has only in-frame clones and leaves some out. Of about 290,000 clones detected, over 80% appear once; the ten largest clones hold about 4%. The sample taken for sequencing was peripheral blood. These receptor sequences come from a woman in her 50s with active or convalescent COVID-19.

The chain has TRBV5-1 and TRBJ2-1; 8 nucleotides match TRBD2. CDR3 length equals 14 residues. V dropped 7 bases and J dropped 4; count of bases not matched to a gene: 7. CDR1 and CDR2 (germline): SGHRS, YFSETQ. CDR3 residues: CASRIAGRYNEQFF. Written as DNA, the CDR3 is TGCGCCAGCCGTATAGCGGGGCGGTACAATGAGCAGTTCTTC.

CDR3 protein: CASSQVLRERGTDTQYF. Written as DNA, the CDR3 is TGCGCCAGCAGCCAAGTACTACGGGAGCGGGGCACAGATACGCAGTATTTT. The chain links TRBV4-1 to TRBJ2-3; a possible D gene is TRBD2 (6 bases). The CDR3 totals 17 residues. The germline V gene encodes CDR1 MGHRA and CDR2 YSYEKL. V lost 1 base, J lost 1 base, and 15 bases lay in between.

This chain links TRBV18 with TRBJ1-5, with a possible D match to TRBD1 (5 bases). V lost 3 bases and J lost 4, with 13 bases in between. This CDR3 region has 15 residues. CDR1 is KGHSH, CDR2 LQKENI, per germline. The CDR3 DNA reads as TGTGCCAGCTCACCCGACAGTGTTAGGAATCAGCCCCAGCATTTT. This translates into CASSPDSVRNQPQHF.

This chain connects TRBV5-1 to TRBJ1-1; possible D gene TRBD1, 5 bases. Per the germline V gene, CDR1 is SGHRS and CDR2 is YFSETQ. With 5 bases removed from V and 1 base from J, the gap between germline ends came to 21 bases. This CDR3 is built from 17 residues. The CDR3 DNA reads as TGCGCCAGCAGTTTGCCCGGGCCAGGGTCCCAGAACACTGAAGCTTTCTTT. This gives the protein CASSLPGPGSQNTEAFF. Filled out from reference TRBV5-1 and TRBJ1-1, the complete variable domain reads KAGVTQTPRYLIKTRGQQVTLSCSPISGHRSVSWYQQTPGQGLQFLFEYFSETQRNKGNFPGRFSGRQFSNSRSEMNVSTLELGDSALYLCASSLPGPGSQNTEAFFGQGTRLTVV.

The chain is built from TRBV19 and TRBJ2-5, with D tentatively TRBD1 (6 bases). This CDR3 region has 13 residues. CDR1 is LNHDA, CDR2 SQIVND, per germline (reference sequence). V gave up 6 bases and J gave up 5 bases, with 13 bases separating them. The CDR3 is CASSQQGLETQYF. CDR3 DNA sequence: TGTGCCAGTAGCCAACAGGGCCTGGAGACCCAGTACTTC.